Here is one T cell receptor beta chain with its context. Its antigen is unknown. Base qualities are not recorded, but no much larger clone differs from it by a single base. These data originate in a study of response to subunit inactivated influenza vaccine (dated by TCRdb to the late 2010s). Background for the entire study: To follow how T cells responded to a trivalent subunit inactivated influenza vaccine, the researchers relied on deep quantitative profiling of the T cell receptor repertoire.

Libraries were made using RT-PCR. The sequencer was an Illumina HiSeq 2500. Using fastp trimming at Q25 and MiXCR clonotype assembly, TCRdb reanalyzed the public sequencing data and kept in-frame beta chains. Each CDR3 protein gets just one entry, which takes the most common genes and DNA from the rows behind it. The sample table contains 290,000 or so distinct CDR3 sequences; only one count was recorded for approximately 21% of them. The ten largest clones take up about 9.4% of the sample. Inclusive of the bounding cysteine and phenylalanine, the CDR3 is 15 residues long. Only the CDR3 DNA stays, 45 bases, in frame from base 1. The CDR1 and CDR2 encoded by the germline V gene are MDHEN and SYDVKM. V trim: 6 bases; J trim: 6 bases; unmatched bases: 6. Here is what the overall study found, with its caveats: According to the authors, only a limited number of new T cells may be recruited by each seasonal influenza vaccination.

The chain joins TRBV28 to TRBJ1-5; TRBD1 fits 12 bases in the junction. This sequence originates from a man aged 50 to 75 who received an inactivated influenza vaccine. Donor details come from another sample of the same person, matched by shared clones. The sample was PBMCs from blood, taken approximately 22 months after vaccination. The nucleotide sequence is TGTGCCAGCAGCACCGGGACAGGGGGCGGTCAGCCCCAGCATTTT. It encodes CASSTGTGGGQPQHF.